A single sample gave rise to the 25 T cell receptor beta chains below, sequenced in a study of T cell responses to AZD1222 COVID-19 vaccine. Sequencing was performed with immunoSEQ multiplex PCR; in TCRdb, only in-frame clones are kept and a portion is missing. The sample includes approximately 96,000 clones, around 84% seen only once; the top ten take 5.5% to 6%. The sequenced sample was peripheral blood, obtained 28 days after the second AZD1222 dose. Receptors were obtained from an adult who received the AZD1222 COVID-19 vaccine.

The chain has TRBV24-1 and TRBJ2-1; D is perhaps TRBD2 (6 bases). The germline CDR1 and CDR2 sequences are KGHDR and SFDVKD. This CDR3 region has 16 residues. The V and J ends lost 4 bases and 0 bases respectively, with 12 bases between them. The DNA of the CDR3 is TGTGCCACCAGTGACGGGGGAGAGGGCTCCTACAATGAGCAGTTCTTC. It is translated as CATSDGGEGSYNEQFF.

This chain connects TRBV5-1 to TRBJ2-7, with TRBD2 as a possible D gene (5 bases). CDR1 and CDR2 from the germline V gene are SGHRS and YFSETQ. The V end lost 3 bases, the J end lost 4 bases, and 14 bases lay between the germline ends. CDR3 size: 14 residues. The CDR3 protein is CASSYGVTEYEQYF. The CDR3 DNA reads as TGCGCCAGCAGCTACGGGGTTACGGAGTACGAGCAGTACTTC.

The CDR3 DNA sequence: TGTGCCAGCAGCTCGGACAGGGTACACGAGCAGTACTTC. Translating it yields CASSSDRVHEQYF. V and J are TRBV11-2 and TRBJ2-7; 8 bases agree with TRBD1. Germline loops: CDR1 SGHAT, CDR2 FQNNGV. V dropped 4 bases and J dropped 5; count of bases not matched to a gene: 4. The CDR3 is 13 amino acids.

This rearrangement joins TRBV2 to TRBJ2-2; TRBD1 or TRBD2 may be the D gene (5 bases each). V lost 5 bases and J lost 2, with 12 bases in between. The CDR3 totals 15 residues. CDR1 and CDR2 (germline): SNHLY, FYNNEI. The DNA of the CDR3 is TGTGCCAGCAGTCCTCCCGGGACCAACACCGGGGAGCTGTTTTTT. This codes for CASSPPGTNTGELFF.

The chain carries TRBV10-1 and TRBJ2-3, with TRBD2 identical over 14 bases. The CDR3 is made up of 15 amino acids. CDR1 WNHNN and CDR2 SYGVQD come from the germline V gene (reference sequence). V dropped 5 bases and J dropped 8; count of bases not matched to a gene: 6. The CDR3: CASSPGLAGGPTQYF. In DNA form, the CDR3 reads TGCGCCAGCAGTCCTGGACTAGCGGGGGGTCCTACGCAGTATTTT.

The rearrangement joins TRBV19 to TRBJ1-1; D is possibly TRBD1 (5 bases). There are 14 residues in the CDR3. CDR1 and CDR2 (germline): LNHDA, SQIVND (reference sequence). Deletions cut 0 bases from V and 4 bases from J, with 9 bases between. The CDR3 spells CASSIDSQGTEAFF. DNA of the CDR3: TGTGCCAGTAGTATAGATTCCCAGGGCACTGAAGCTTTCTTT.

This clone was recorded only once. V gene TRBV19 combines with J gene TRBJ2-7, with D unclear. The CDR3 contains 13 residues. CDR1 and CDR2 from the germline V gene are LNHDA and SQIVND (reference sequence). Trimming removed 1 base at V and 4 bases at J, with 8 bases between. In DNA, the CDR3 is TGTGCCAGTAGTATAGTACAAGGGTACGAGCAGTACTTC. Its translation is CASSIVQGYEQYF. Complete variable domain (other parts from reference TRBV19 and TRBJ2-7): DGGITQSPKYLFRKEGQNVTLSCEQNLNHDAMYWYRQDPGQGLRLIYYSQIVNDFQKGDIAEGYSVSREKKESFPLTVTSAQKNPTAFYLCASSIVQGYEQYFGPGTRLTVT.

The chain recombines TRBV30 with TRBJ2-1; tentative D call: TRBD2 (7 bases). The V end was cut by 2 bases, the J end by 8 bases, with 19 bases between. CDR1 is GTSNPN and CDR2 is SVGIG in the germline V gene (reference sequence). The CDR3 length is 15 residues. CDR3 amino acids: CAWSWGGRALDEQFF. In DNA, the CDR3 is TGTGCCTGGAGTTGGGGGGGCCGGGCGTTGGATGAGCAGTTCTTC. Full variable domain (rest looked up from reference TRBV30 and TRBJ2-1): SQTIHQWPATLVQPVGSPLSLECTVEGTSNPNLYWYRQAAGRGLQLLFYSVGIGQISSEVPQNLSASRPQDRQFILSSKKLLLSDSGFYLCAWSWGGRALDEQFFGPGTRLTVL.

This clone appeared a single time. The chain has TRBV30 and TRBJ1-6; 10 nucleotides agree with TRBD1. Germline values: CDR1 GTSNPN, CDR2 SVGIG (reference sequence). CDR3 length: 17 residues. The J segment lost 7 bases and the V segment lost 2 bases, leaving 11 bases of the junction unmatched. Written as DNA, the CDR3 is TGTGCCTGGAGTCTTCCCACCGGGACAGGGGTAAATTCACCCCTCCACTTT. Amino acid sequence: CAWSLPTGTGVNSPLHF.

This rearrangement joins TRBV7-8 to TRBJ1-1; D possibly corresponds to TRBD1 (6 bases). Germline lookup yields CDR1 SGHVS and CDR2 FQNEAQ. Trimming cost V 1 base and J 4 bases, with 22 bases left between them. The CDR3 totals 18 residues. CDR3 nucleotide sequence: TGTGCCAGCAGCTTAGAAAGTTTTACAGGGAGGTCTGGCACTGAAGCTTTCTTT. Residues: CASSLESFTGRSGTEAFF.

There are a few counts of this clone. The chain employs TRBV10-1 and TRBJ2-7; D gene uncertain. Germline V gene sequence: CDR1 WNHNN, CDR2 SYGVQD (reference sequence). This CDR3 contains 12 residues. The V end lost 6 bases, the J end lost 3 bases, and 9 bases lay between the germline ends. The CDR3 DNA follows: TGCGCCAGCAGGGATTCATACTACGAGCAGTACTTC. Its translation: CASRDSYYEQYF.

This chain uses TRBV6-5 with TRBJ1-5, with 8 positions matching TRBD1. The CDR3 is 15 residues long. After removal of 7 bases from V and 4 bases from J, the junction contained 9 bases not matched to a gene. The germline CDR1 and CDR2 sequences are MNHEY and SVGAGI. The CDR3 is CASISGQGRNQPQHF. CDR3 bases: TGTGCCAGCATATCCGGACAGGGAAGAAATCAGCCCCAGCATTTT.

This rearrangement joins TRBV10-1 to TRBJ1-1; unclear D gene. The CDR3 extends over 13 amino acids. Trimming removed 5 bases from V and 1 base from J, with 8 bases in between. Per germline, CDR1 WNHNN and CDR2 SYGVQD (reference sequence). The chain's CDR3 is CASSSGSNTEAFF. DNA of the CDR3: TGCGCCAGCAGTTCCGGGTCGAACACTGAAGCTTTCTTT.

The chain is built from TRBV2 and TRBJ2-7, with a weak D call TRBD1 (5 bases). The CDR3 consists of 13 residues. Germline V lookup: CDR1 SNHLY, CDR2 FYNNEI. V lost 8 bases to trimming and J lost 2 bases, with 13 bases between them. Written as DNA, the CDR3 is TGTGCCAGCTTCTTGGACACCGCCTACGAGCAGTACTTC. Translation: CASFLDTAYEQYF.

This chain links TRBV11-2 with TRBJ1-2; D perhaps matches TRBD1 (5 bases). This CDR3 is built from 15 residues. Germline V lookup: CDR1 SGHAT, CDR2 FQNNGV. The V and J ends lost 5 bases and 7 bases respectively, with 20 bases between them. The CDR3 DNA sequence: TGTGCCAGCAGCACTTGGGACGGGGGGGTTGGTGGCTACACCTTC. Protein sequence: CASSTWDGGVGGYTF.

The chain carries TRBV5-1 and TRBJ1-2; TRBD1 is a possible D gene (6 bases). Per the germline V gene, CDR1 is SGHRS and CDR2 is YFSETQ. Trimming shortened V by 6 bases and J by 2 bases, and 17 bases separated the two germline ends. The CDR3 spans 15 residues. CDR3 sequence: CASKRQEGTNYGYTF. In DNA, the CDR3 is TGCGCCAGCAAGAGACAGGAAGGAACAAACTATGGCTACACCTTC.

J is TRBJ1-1 and V is TRBV5-5; a possible D gene is TRBD1 (5 bases). Germline values: CDR1 SGHKS, CDR2 YYEKEE (reference sequence). The CDR3 totals 13 residues. The V gene lost 10 bases and the J gene lost 5 bases, with 18 bases spanning the gap. The CDR3 reads CAAQEGLGTEAFF. CDR3 DNA sequence: TGTGCCGCCCAGGAGGGGCTGGGGACTGAAGCTTTCTTT. Filled out from reference TRBV5-5 and TRBJ1-1, the complete variable domain reads DAGVTQSPTHLIKTRGQQVTLRCSPISGHKSVSWYQQVLGQGPQFIFQYYEKEERGRGNFPDRFSARQFPNYSSELNVNALLLGDSALYLCAAQEGLGTEAFFGQGTRLTVV.

As DNA, the CDR3 is TGTGCCAGCAGTTACTCGGGCAGGGGAGATGGCTACACCTTC. It is translated as CASSYSGRGDGYTF. The chain couples TRBV6-6 to TRBJ1-2, with D possibly being TRBD1 (6 bases). Germline lookup yields CDR1 MNHNY and CDR2 SVGAGI (reference sequence). The CDR3 runs to 14 residues. The ends were cut back, 0 bases at V and 6 bases at J, with 11 bases in the middle.

This chain joins TRBV2 and TRBJ1-5, with D possibly TRBD1 on 5 matching bases. Trimming took off 6 bases at V and 4 bases at J, with 10 bases between the two ends. From germline, CDR1 is SNHLY and CDR2 FYNNEI. There are 13 residues in the CDR3. The CDR3 sequence is CASRGDLNQPQHF. The CDR3 DNA reads TGTGCCAGCAGGGGGGACCTGAATCAGCCCCAGCATTTT.

In nucleotides, the CDR3 is TGTGCCAGCAGTGCGGTAGGGCCCACTGAAGCTTTCTTT. The encoded protein is CASSAVGPTEAFF. V is TRBV25-1 and J is TRBJ1-1; D gene unclear. With 4 bases removed from V and 4 bases from J, the gap between germline ends came to 10 bases. The length of the CDR3 is 13 residues. Germline V gene sequence: CDR1 MGHDK, CDR2 SYGVNS. Based on the CDR3 plus reference TRBV25-1 and TRBJ1-1, the full variable domain is EADIYQTPRYLVIGTGKKITLECSQTMGHDKMYWYQQDPGMELHLIHYSYGVNSTEKGDLSSESTVSRIRTEHFPLTLESARPSHTSQYLCASSAVGPTEAFFGQGTRLTVV.

The chain recombines TRBV7-6 with TRBJ1-2; D call uncertain. Germline-derived CDR1 and CDR2 are SGHVS and FNYEAQ. CDR3 length: 13 amino acids. V lost 5 bases and J lost 4, with 11 bases in between. The DNA for the CDR3 is TGTGCCAGCAGCCCCGCTGTAGGCTATGGCTACACCTTC. It encodes CASSPAVGYGYTF. The complete variable domain, with remaining parts taken from reference TRBV7-6 and TRBJ1-2, reads GAGVSQSPRYKVTKRGQDVALRCDPISGHVSLYWYRQALGQGPEFLTYFNYEAQQDKSGLPNDRFSAERPEGSISTLTIQRTEQRDSAMYRCASSPAVGYGYTFGSGTRLTVV.

The chain combines TRBV28 with TRBJ1-5; 8 bases map to TRBD1. V was clipped by 6 bases and J by 13 bases; unmatched bases: 14. CDR1 is MDHEN, CDR2 SYDVKM, per germline. The CDR3 runs 14 residues. The CDR3 spells CASSTGGAFGSQHF. CDR3 DNA sequence: TGTGCCAGCAGCACAGGGGGTGCCTTCGGATCACAGCATTTT.

The rearrangement links TRBV7-2 to TRBJ1-5, with a weak D call TRBD1 (6 bases). Germline lookup yields CDR1 SGHTA and CDR2 FQGNSA. V was trimmed by 0 bases and J by 7 bases, leaving 13 bases between them. This CDR3 is built from 15 residues. The CDR3 loop is CASSLAGGQAQPQHF. The CDR3 bases are TGTGCCAGCAGCTTAGCGGGGGGGCAGGCCCAGCCCCAGCATTTT.

This chain joins TRBV15 and TRBJ1-4, with 7 positions matching TRBD1. The V segment lost 1 base and the J segment 2 bases; nucleotides outside the gene matches: 7. The CDR3 spans 17 residues. Germline V gene sequence: CDR1 LNHNV, CDR2 YYDKDF (reference sequence). CDR3 sequence: CATSRGPTGSTNEKLFF. CDR3 nucleotides: TGTGCCACCAGCAGAGGCCCGACAGGGTCGACTAATGAAAAACTGTTTTTT.

The genes are TRBV12-3 or TRBV12-4 and TRBJ1-2; 9 bases are a match to TRBD1. V shed 6 bases and J 9 bases; nucleotides not matched to a gene: 8. There are 13 residues in the CDR3. DNA of the CDR3: TGTGCCAGCAGCCGAGGGACAGGGTCTCGCTACACCTTC. Translated, it gives CASSRGTGSRYTF.